These 32 T cell receptor beta chains were all obtained from the same sample, sequenced in a study of cytomegalovirus exposure and HLA in healthy donors. In the PCR, 60 Vbeta and 13 Jbeta primers were used. Profiling relied on immunoSEQ multiplex PCR, and the TCRdb table lists in-frame clones only, not all of them. This table has about 120,000 clones, nearly 65% appearing once. The specimen was PBMCs. The receptor set was obtained from a man aged 35 to 55 in good health and CMV-seropositive.

The gene calls are TRBV7-2 and TRBJ1-5; possibly TRBD1 for D (6 bases). Germline V CDR1 and CDR2: SGHTA, FQGNSA. V gave up 1 base and J gave up 2 bases, with 9 bases separating them. The length of the CDR3 is 15 residues. DNA of the CDR3: TGTGCCAGCAGCTTAGTGGCAGGGGGCAATCAGCCCCAGCATTTT. Translating gives CASSLVAGGNQPQHF.

The chain combines TRBV9 with TRBJ1-5, with 8 nucleotides matching TRBD1. Germline CDR1 SGDLS, CDR2 YYNGEE. V dropped 5 bases and J dropped 2; count of bases not matched to a gene: 3. CDR3 length equals 14 residues. Here the CDR3 reads CASSGQGGNQPQHF. Here the CDR3 DNA reads TGTGCCAGCAGTGGACAGGGAGGCAATCAGCCCCAGCATTTT.

The chain joins TRBV2 to TRBJ1-1; possible D gene TRBD1, 5 bases. Trimming stripped 5 bases from V and 5 bases from J, with 15 bases between. CDR1 and CDR2 (germline): SNHLY, FYNNEI. CDR3 length equals 14 residues. The CDR3 protein is CASSYQGGGTEAFF. The CDR3 coding sequence is TGTGCCAGCAGTTATCAGGGAGGAGGGACTGAAGCTTTCTTT.

This clone was counted between two and nine times. The rearrangement uses TRBV6-5 and TRBJ2-1; TRBD2 matches 9 bases. The CDR3 extends over 14 amino acids. Germline V lookup: CDR1 MNHEY, CDR2 SVGAGI. V shed 8 bases, J shed 7 bases, and the junction held 9 bases outside the gene matches. The CDR3 here is CASARAGGLNEQFF. CDR3 coding DNA: TGTGCCAGCGCCCGGGCGGGGGGGTTAAATGAGCAGTTCTTC.

This clone was detected a few times. V and J are TRBV5-4 and TRBJ2-3, with TRBD2 identical over 11 bases. CDR1 SGHNT and CDR2 YYREEE come from the germline V gene (reference sequence). J lost 2 bases, V lost 4 bases, and 3 bases had no gene match. The CDR3 is 15 residues long. The CDR3 sequence is CASSPGLADTDTQYF. The CDR3 DNA sequence: TGTGCCAGCAGCCCGGGACTAGCGGACACAGATACGCAGTATTTT.

Of note for this clone: Sequence at one end of the junction differs from germline and may be a read error. Other DNA sequences within the sample encode an identical CDR3. In DNA form, the CDR3 reads TGTGCCAGCAGCTTGGGACATAGCAACCAGCCCCAGCATTTT. This sequence encodes CASSLGHSNQPQHF. The J gene is TRBJ1-5, the V gene TRBV7-9; tentative D call: TRBD1 (6 bases). The CDR3 runs 14 residues. Germline V gene lookup returns CDR1 SEHNR and CDR2 FQNEAQ (reference sequence).

This sequence joins TRBV6-5 and TRBJ2-3, with D maybe TRBD2 (5 bases). Germline CDR1 and CDR2: MNHEY and SVGAGI. The CDR3 covers 13 residues. V shed 10 bases and J shed 0 bases, with 11 bases lying between them. Here the CDR3 DNA reads TGTGCCACCTGGCGGGCCAGCACAGATACGCAGTATTTT. It specifies CATWRASTDTQYF.

A few counts support this clone. The chain is built from TRBV7-9 and TRBJ1-1; D unclear. Germline CDR1 SEHNR, CDR2 FQNEAQ (reference sequence). Trimming pared 2 bases from V and 11 bases from J, leaving 15 bases between. CDR3 length: 13 amino acids. As DNA, the CDR3 is TGTGCCAGCAGCTTATTTGAACAGTCGAATGCTTTCTTT. This translates into CASSLFEQSNAFF.

This rearrangement joins TRBV5-1 to TRBJ2-3; TRBD2 aligns across 9 bases. The junction had 6 bases not matched to a gene; V was cut back by 2 bases and J by 2 bases. The CDR3 is 16 residues long. CDR1 is SGHRS, CDR2 YFSETQ, per germline. Written as DNA, the CDR3 is TGCGCCAGCAGCTTACCGGGACTAGCTGTCACAGATACGCAGTATTTT. This codes for CASSLPGLAVTDTQYF.

This chain connects TRBV28 to TRBJ2-6; a weak D match, TRBD2 (7 bases). This CDR3 has 18 amino acids. Germline V CDR1 and CDR2: MDHEN, SYDVKM. Trimming left V 4 bases short and J 2 bases short, with 18 bases between. This CDR3 reads CASSSGGGGGPGANVLTF. DNA for the CDR3: TGTGCCAGCAGTTCTGGTGGGGGGGGCGGTCCTGGGGCCAACGTCCTGACTTTC. Filled out from reference TRBV28 and TRBJ2-6, the complete variable domain reads DVKVTQSSRYLVKRTGEKVFLECVQDMDHENMFWYRQDPGLGLRLIYFSYDVKMKEKGDIPEGYSVSREKKERFSLILESASTNQTSMYLCASSSGGGGGPGANVLTFGAGSRLTVL.

This clone has only one observation. The rearrangement links TRBV11-3 to TRBJ2-1; D ambiguous. V was cut by 1 base and J by 10 bases, with 8 bases left in between. Germline V gene sequence: CDR1 SGHNT, CDR2 YENEEA. The CDR3 is 12 residues long. For the CDR3, the DNA is TGTGCCAGCAGCTTAGTAGAAGAGGAGCAGTTCTTC. Translating it yields CASSLVEEEQFF.

The rearrangement joins TRBV11-2 to TRBJ2-4, with TRBD2 matching 9 bases. The CDR3 loop spans 13 amino acids. Trimming removed 3 bases from V and 9 bases from J; junction bases left unmatched: 3. Germline values: CDR1 SGHAT, CDR2 FQNNGV. This CDR3 reads CASSFSGRAIQYF. The CDR3 DNA sequence: TGTGCCAGCAGCTTTAGCGGGAGAGCCATTCAGTACTTC.

This sequence joins TRBV27 and TRBJ2-7; TRBD2 might be the D (5 bases). CDR1 is MNHEY, CDR2 SMNVEV, per germline (reference sequence). Trimming left V 4 bases short and J 0 bases short, with 10 bases between. CDR3 length: 14 residues. CDR3 residues: CASSSQTTSYEQYF. In DNA, the CDR3 is TGTGCCAGCAGTTCACAGACTACCTCCTACGAGCAGTACTTC.

The chain is built from TRBV5-8 and TRBJ2-2, with D possibly being TRBD2 (6 bases). Per germline, CDR1 SGHTS and CDR2 YDEGEE. Trimming took 3 bases from V and 7 from J, leaving 16 bases between them. The CDR3 has 15 residues. The CDR3 loop is CASSWRVDFSGELFF. CDR3 coding DNA: TGTGCCAGCAGCTGGAGGGTGGATTTCAGCGGGGAGCTGTTTTTT.

The rearrangement links TRBV19 to TRBJ1-2; 10 nucleotides align to TRBD1. Unmatched junction bases numbered 7, after V lost 5 bases and J lost 4 bases. The CDR3 runs to 15 residues. Germline V CDR1 and CDR2: LNHDA, SQIVND (reference sequence). The CDR3 DNA reads as TGTGCCAGTAGTTCCCAGGACAGGGGGGGCTATGGCTACACCTTC. Its translation is CASSSQDRGGYGYTF.

The chain recombines TRBV7-3 with TRBJ2-7; 8 bases align to TRBD2. This CDR3 has 16 amino acids. The germline CDR1 and CDR2 sequences are SGHTA and FQGTGA. Trimming removed 5 bases from V and 6 bases from J; junction bases left unmatched: 15. CDR3 nucleotide sequence: TGTGCCAGCAGCCCTCTCGCGCTAGCCGCGGGGGGCGAGCAGTACTTC. Translated, it gives CASSPLALAAGGEQYF.

The V gene is TRBV14, the J gene TRBJ2-7, with 7 bases matching TRBD1. V dropped 4 bases and J dropped 2; count of bases not matched to a gene: 8. CDR3 length: 15 amino acids. Germline V gene sequence: CDR1 SGHDN, CDR2 FVKESK. The CDR3 bases are TGTGCCAGCAGCCCCACAGGGGTCTCTACCTACGAGCAGTACTTC. Translated, it gives CASSPTGVSTYEQYF.

The chain couples TRBV9 to TRBJ1-5; maybe TRBD1 (5 bases). The V and J ends lost 5 bases and 8 bases respectively, with 20 bases between them. The CDR3 sequence is 15 residues long. Per germline, CDR1 SGDLS and CDR2 YYNGEE. CDR3 DNA: TGTGCCAGCAGGGCGGGACTGGGATTCGGGGAGCCCCAGCATTTT. It codes for CASRAGLGFGEPQHF.

The rearrangement links TRBV6-6 to TRBJ2-5; the match to TRBD2 covers 7 bases. V dropped 5 bases and J dropped 2; count of bases not matched to a gene: 11. The CDR3 is 16 residues long. The germline V gene has CDR1 MNHNY and CDR2 SVGAGI (reference sequence). The CDR3 DNA reads as TGTGCCAGCAGTACAGCGCAGGGCGGGGGTCAAGAGACCCAGTACTTC. Residues: CASSTAQGGGQETQYF.

The V call is TRBV27, the J call TRBJ2-5; D is unresolved. The CDR3 spans 13 residues. Germline V lookup: CDR1 MNHEY, CDR2 SMNVEV (reference sequence). The V gene lost 6 bases and the J gene lost 1 base, with 9 bases spanning the gap. The CDR3 bases are TGTGCCAGCAGATACGACTCCCAAGAGACCCAGTACTTC. Encoded protein: CASRYDSQETQYF.

The rearrangement uses TRBV29-1 and TRBJ2-1, with D possibly matching TRBD2 (6 bases). V was cut by 8 bases and J by 4 bases, with 15 bases left in between. This CDR3 region has 13 residues. Germline lookup yields CDR1 SQVTM and CDR2 ANQGSEA. Written as DNA, the CDR3 is TGCAGCCTGACTAGGGGTGGGTACAATGAGCAGTTCTTC. This translates into CSLTRGGYNEQFF.

The chain combines TRBV28 with TRBJ1-5; weak D call: TRBD1 (6 bases). The CDR3 is 14 amino acids. Trimming shortened V by 6 bases and J by 3 bases, and 12 bases separated the two germline ends. Germline V lookup: CDR1 MDHEN, CDR2 SYDVKM. CDR3 in DNA: TGTGCCAGCAGCACGGGACAACTCAATCAGCCCCAGCATTTT. Translation: CASSTGQLNQPQHF.

This clone occurred a few times. The chain combines TRBV10-3 with TRBJ2-7; 8 positions match TRBD1. This CDR3 has 12 residues. The germline V gene encodes CDR1 ENHRY and CDR2 SYGVKD. V lost 9 bases and J lost 5; bases outside the gene matches: 6. The CDR3: CAISAGGDEQYF. CDR3 nucleotides: TGTGCCATTTCGGCAGGGGGCGACGAGCAGTACTTC.

This clone was observed a few times. The genes are TRBV5-6 and TRBJ2-5, with a weak D call TRBD2 (6 bases). The last part of the DNA fits TRBJ2-7 better; the J call may be wrong. In germline, CDR1 is SGHDT, CDR2 YYEEEE. There are 14 residues in the CDR3. CDR3 residues: CASSFPGSPYEQYF. Written as DNA, the CDR3 is TGTGCCAGCAGCTTCCCCGGGAGCCCCTACGAGCAGTACTTC.

The chain recombines TRBV30 with TRBJ1-3, with a possible D match to TRBD1 (5 bases). The germline V and J ends were trimmed by 0 bases and 4 bases, with 19 bases remaining between them. The CDR3 runs to 17 residues. CDR1 is GTSNPN, CDR2 SVGIG, per germline (reference sequence). Here the CDR3 DNA reads TGTGCCTGGAGTGTCGGAGGGGTTATATTATTGGGAAACACCATATATTTT. Protein: CAWSVGGVILLGNTIYF.

This chain joins TRBV2 and TRBJ2-1; D perhaps matches TRBD2 (6 bases). Germline V gene lookup returns CDR1 SNHLY and CDR2 FYNNEI. Trimming took 4 bases from V and 9 from J, leaving 16 bases between them. The CDR3 consists of 14 residues. CDR3 amino acids: CASSVGLLRGEQFF. The CDR3 nucleotides read TGTGCCAGCAGTGTGGGACTGCTCAGAGGTGAGCAGTTCTTC.

This clone was detected only once. This chain links TRBV29-1 with TRBJ1-2; a possible D gene is TRBD1 (6 bases). Trimming took off 2 bases at V and 2 bases at J, with 9 bases between the two ends. CDR1 is SQVTM and CDR2 is ANQGSEA in the germline V gene. The CDR3 extends over 13 amino acids. The CDR3 DNA reads TGCAGCGTTGAAATACAGGGAAACTATGGCTACACCTTC. Residues: CSVEIQGNYGYTF.

The chain uses TRBV11-3 and TRBJ1-1; D gene unclear. Germline V gene sequence: CDR1 SGHNT, CDR2 YENEEA. There are 14 residues in the CDR3. Trimming took off 5 bases at V and 4 bases at J, with 14 bases between the two ends. CDR3 residues: CASSPADGGTEAFF. The CDR3 DNA reads as TGTGCCAGCAGCCCAGCGGATGGAGGCACTGAAGCTTTCTTT.

This chain uses TRBV7-9 with TRBJ2-1, with TRBD2 matching 11 bases. The V and J ends lost 5 bases and 10 bases, in that order; junction bases with no gene match: 7. The CDR3 is 14 residues long. Germline CDR1 reads SEHNR; CDR2 reads FQNEAQ (reference sequence). The CDR3 region is CASSRGTSGFEQFF. The CDR3 DNA is TGTGCCAGCAGCCGGGGGACTAGCGGATTCGAGCAGTTCTTC.

This chain joins TRBV4-1 and TRBJ2-7; D not resolved. The length of the CDR3 is 13 residues. Trimming left V 0 bases short and J 3 bases short, with 6 bases between. Germline V gives CDR1 MGHRA, CDR2 YSYEKL. CDR3 in amino acids: CASSQDNGYEQYF. CDR3 in DNA: TGCGCCAGCAGCCAAGATAACGGCTACGAGCAGTACTTC.

The chain combines TRBV7-8 with TRBJ2-7; TRBD1 matches at 9 bases. V lost 1 base to trimming and J lost 2 bases; unmatched junction nucleotides: 6. Germline assignment: CDR1 SGHVS and CDR2 FQNEAQ. The length of the CDR3 is 16 residues. CDR3 protein: CASSLGGTGHPYEQYF. DNA for the CDR3: TGTGCCAGCAGCTTAGGGGGGACAGGGCACCCCTACGAGCAGTACTTC.

The V and J genes are TRBV9 and TRBJ1-4; no firm D call. CDR1 is SGDLS and CDR2 is YYNGEE in the germline V gene. Deletions cut 0 bases from V and 6 bases from J, with 15 bases between. The CDR3 runs 16 residues. The chain's CDR3 is CASSVGGPMLDEKLFF. CDR3 bases: TGTGCCAGCAGCGTAGGTGGCCCGATGTTGGATGAAAAACTGTTTTTT.